The 10 T cell receptor beta chains given below trace back to one sample, sequenced in a study of blood T cell repertoires in COVID-19. This table comes from immunoSEQ multiplex PCR, and its TCRdb copy is limited to in-frame clones, with some not included. The sample gives roughly 250,000 clones, 81% of which show up once; around 2.9% is in the top ten. Sequencing was carried out using peripheral blood. These receptors all come from an older woman with active or convalescent COVID-19.

The chain employs TRBV5-6 and TRBJ1-5, with TRBD1 identical over 7 bases. The V segment lost 4 bases and the J segment 5 bases; nucleotides outside the gene matches: 9. Germline assignment: CDR1 SGHDT and CDR2 YYEEEE. The CDR3 is made up of 15 amino acids. The CDR3 spells CASSGGTARHQPQHF. The DNA of the CDR3 is TGTGCCAGCAGCGGGGGGACAGCCAGACATCAGCCCCAGCATTTT.

This clone was seen a few times. This chain joins TRBV18 and TRBJ2-7, with D possibly being TRBD1 (6 bases). CDR3 length: 14 amino acids. Trimming took off 3 bases at V and 2 bases at J, with 11 bases between the two ends. Germline V gene sequence: CDR1 KGHSH, CDR2 LQKENI. The CDR3 region has the DNA TGTGCCAGCTCACCGGGCGGACAGACCTACGAGCAGTACTTC. Its translation: CASSPGGQTYEQYF.

V gene TRBV9 combines with J gene TRBJ2-5, with a possible D match to TRBD1 (5 bases). The CDR3 is made up of 14 amino acids. The germline V and J ends were trimmed by 0 bases and 3 bases, with 9 bases remaining between them. Germline CDR1 SGDLS, CDR2 YYNGEE. The chain's CDR3 is CASSVASGKETQYF. DNA of the CDR3: TGTGCCAGCAGCGTAGCATCAGGGAAAGAGACCCAGTACTTC.

This clone was detected only a few times. The gene calls are TRBV7-9 and TRBJ1-2; possibly TRBD1 for D (5 bases). The V end was cut by 3 bases, the J end by 4 bases, with 6 bases between. CDR1 and CDR2 (germline): SEHNR, FQNEAQ (reference sequence). This CDR3 comprises 12 residues. The CDR3 sequence is CASSFDSYGYTF. The CDR3 nucleotides are TGTGCCAGCAGCTTCGACAGCTATGGCTACACCTTC.

The chain is built from TRBV19 and TRBJ1-2; no firm D call. V shed 3 bases and J shed 4 bases, with 15 bases lying between them. Germline V gives CDR1 LNHDA, CDR2 SQIVND (reference sequence). The CDR3 spans 15 residues. The CDR3 here is CASSIGQTLGYGYTF. Written as DNA, the CDR3 is TGTGCCAGTAGTATCGGCCAGACACTTGGCTATGGCTACACCTTC.

This clone was seen a single time. The chain combines TRBV9 with TRBJ1-2; D is unclear. The CDR3 covers 15 residues. The germline CDR1 and CDR2 sequences are SGDLS and YYNGEE. V lost 0 bases to trimming and J lost 5 bases, with 14 bases between them. The CDR3 loop is CASSVAPGRSYGYTF. CDR3 bases: TGTGCCAGCAGCGTAGCTCCAGGAAGGTCATATGGCTACACCTTC.

The chain recombines TRBV6-6 with TRBJ2-2, with TRBD1 matching over 9 bases. Germline V gene data show CDR1 as MNHNY and CDR2 as SVGAGI (reference sequence). Trimming removed 5 bases from V and 4 bases from J; junction bases left unmatched: 5. The CDR3 sequence is 15 residues long. As DNA, the CDR3 is TGTGCCAGCAGTGGCACGACAGGGGGCACCGGGGAGCTGTTTTTT. It is translated as CASSGTTGGTGELFF.

This clone turned up a few times. Written as DNA, the CDR3 is TGTGCCAGCAGCTCCCGGTCCCTCCTAGGCACCGGGGAGCTGTTTTTT. Amino acids: CASSSRSLLGTGELFF. V is TRBV11-3 and J is TRBJ2-2; the D is unclear. Germline CDR1 SGHNT, CDR2 YENEEA. The germline V and J ends were trimmed by 4 bases and 4 bases, with 16 bases remaining between them. The CDR3 runs to 16 residues.

This clone was detected once. V gene TRBV19 combines with J gene TRBJ2-7, with a weak D call TRBD1 (5 bases). The ends were cut back, 5 bases at V and 2 bases at J, with 16 bases in the middle. Germline V CDR1 and CDR2: LNHDA, SQIVND (reference sequence). CDR3 size: 15 residues. CDR3 region: CASSPGNSPPYEQYF. The CDR3 DNA reads TGTGCCAGTAGTCCAGGGAACAGCCCTCCCTACGAGCAGTACTTC.

This chain links TRBV5-4 with TRBJ2-3; D might be TRBD2 (5 bases). The CDR3 covers 15 residues. V gave up 4 bases and J gave up 0 bases, with 12 bases separating them. Germline-derived CDR1 and CDR2 are SGHNT and YYREEE (reference sequence). The CDR3 nucleotides read TGTGCCAGCAGCCCTCGGAGGTCTAGCACAGATACGCAGTATTTT. It translates to CASSPRRSSTDTQYF.